The 18 T cell receptor beta chains below were found in one sample sequenced in a study of tumor and adjacent non-tumor tissue in lung cancer. TCRbeta libraries were built with three rounds of nested PCR, modified from ARM-PCR. From the multiplex PCR reads, TCRdb called clonotypes with MiXCR, one entry per CDR3 protein. In the table there are approximately 100,000 distinct CDR3 sequences, 65% of which are singletons. This sample's RNA came from whole unsorted tissue. The normal lung tissue was taken more than 3 cm from the tumor edge. Sequenced material: distant non-tumor lung tissue. These receptors came from a man aged 25-40 years with non-small cell lung cancer.

The chain links TRBV24-1 to TRBJ1-1; D is possibly TRBD1 (5 bases). Germline V gene sequence: CDR1 KGHDR, CDR2 SFDVKD. The CDR3 length is 17 residues. Deletions cut 9 bases from V and 2 bases from J, with 24 bases between. As DNA, the CDR3 is TGTGCCACCTATCCAAACAGGAAATGGAACTCCAACACTGAAGCTTTCTTT. This codes for CATYPNRKWNSNTEAFF.

This clonotype was seen many times. The chain recombines TRBV6-5 with TRBJ2-7; 7 positions agree with TRBD1. V gave up 0 bases and J gave up 3 bases; unmatched junction bases: 5. Germline V gene data show CDR1 as MNHEY and CDR2 as SVGAGI. This CDR3 region has 15 residues. The CDR3 sequence: CASSYSGTAHYEQYF. In nucleotides, the CDR3 is TGTGCCAGCAGTTACTCCGGGACAGCTCACTACGAGCAGTACTTC.

This clonotype was picked up a small number of times. This chain connects TRBV4-1 to TRBJ1-1; 9 nucleotides align to TRBD1. Unmatched junction bases numbered 19, after V lost 7 bases and J lost 7 bases. From germline, CDR1 is MGHRA and CDR2 YSYEKL. This CDR3 region has 17 residues. In DNA form, the CDR3 reads TGCGCCAGCAACCTTCCCGGGACAGGGTCCCATACTTTTGAAGCTTTCTTT. This translates into CASNLPGTGSHTFEAFF.

This clonotype occurred a few times. Germline is not matched at one junction end, which may reflect a read error. The chain joins TRBV11-2 to TRBJ2-5, with 7 bases fitting TRBD1. Germline values: CDR1 SGHAT, CDR2 FQNNGV. This CDR3 is built from 13 residues. The CDR3 spells CASSSRQGETKYF. CDR3 DNA sequence: TGTGCCAGCAGCTCCCGACAGGGAGAGACCAAGTACTTC.

This clonotype was detected many times. This chain uses TRBV6-1 with TRBJ1-5; D remains ambiguous. Trimming pared 7 bases from V and 4 bases from J, leaving 11 bases between. This CDR3 contains 13 residues. Germline-derived CDR1 and CDR2 are MNHNS and SASEGT. The CDR3 is CASTGLPNQPQHF. DNA for the CDR3: TGTGCCAGCACTGGTCTTCCGAATCAGCCCCAGCATTTT.

This clonotype was detected many times. The chain uses TRBV11-2 and TRBJ2-7; perhaps D is TRBD1 or TRBD2 (5 bases each). V lost 3 bases, J lost 4 bases, and 16 bases lay in between. The CDR3 length is 15 residues. CDR1 and CDR2 (germline): SGHAT, FQNNGV. CDR3 sequence reads: CASSLGPGKGYEQYF. The CDR3 region has the DNA TGTGCCAGCAGCTTGGGGCCGGGGAAGGGATACGAGCAGTACTTC.

Regarding this clonotype: Germline is not matched at one junction end, which may reflect a read error. The chain's CDR3 is CDSSPRASCEQYF. The CDR3 DNA follows: TGCGACAGCAGCCCTCGAGCATCCTGCGAGCAGTACTTC. The rearrangement links TRBV5-1 to TRBJ2-7; no firm D call. Per the germline V gene, CDR1 is SGHRS and CDR2 is YFSETQ. The CDR3 has 13 residues.

In regard to this clonotype: A read error may explain this, as a much larger clone is one base away. V is TRBV9 and J is TRBJ2-7; D perhaps matches TRBD2 (6 bases). Germline V CDR1 and CDR2: SGDLS, YYNGEE. CDR3 length: 14 residues. Here the CDR3 DNA reads TGTGCCAGAAGCGCCGAGGGACTCACCTACGAGCAGTACTTC. Its protein product is CARSAEGLTYEQYF.

As regards this clonotype: An end of the junction differs from the germline gene, which may be a read error. The rearrangement links TRBV12-3 or TRBV12-4 to TRBJ1-6; D not resolved. The CDR3 contains 17 residues. CDR3 sequence: CTSSPDPGSFYNSSLHF. CDR3 in DNA: TGTACCAGCAGTCCAGATCCGGGTTCCTTTTATAATTCATCCCTCCACTTT.

This clonotype appeared many times. This rearrangement joins TRBV14 to TRBJ1-6, with D unclear. The V gene lost 3 bases and the J gene lost 0 bases, with 9 bases spanning the gap. There are 16 residues in the CDR3. CDR1 is SGHDN, CDR2 FVKESK, per germline. The DNA for the CDR3 is TGTGCCAGCAGCCATCGGATATTCTCCTATAATTCACCCCTCCACTTT. It codes for CASSHRIFSYNSPLHF.

Details on this clonotype: In this CDR3 the conserved last residue, phenylalanine or tryptophan, is missing, so a read error is likely. The chain combines TRBV12-3 or TRBV12-4 with TRBJ2-7; no clear D gene. This CDR3 has 14 amino acids. The V and J ends lost 1 base and 2 bases respectively, with 9 bases between them. The CDR3 nucleotides are TGTGCCAGCAGTTTAGGGGTTGGTACCTACGAGCAGTACCTC. Translating gives CASSLGVGTYEQYL.

This clonotype was seen only a few times. CDR3 protein: CSGVAGEAYNEQFF. CDR3 coding DNA: TGCAGCGGGGTAGCGGGAGAAGCCTACAATGAGCAGTTCTTC. This chain joins TRBV29-1 and TRBJ2-1; 9 nucleotides match TRBD2. Germline V gives CDR1 SQVTM, CDR2 ANQGSEA. V shed 7 bases and J 2 bases; nucleotides not matched to a gene: 6. There are 14 residues in the CDR3.

Only a few counts were recorded for this clonotype. This CDR3 is CASSLSRRGGSYNEQFF. In DNA form, the CDR3 reads TGTGCCAGCAGTCTCTCCCGGCGGGGGGGTTCTTACAATGAGCAGTTCTTC. V usage is TRBV6-5 and J usage is TRBJ2-1; 9 nucleotides align to TRBD2. The CDR3 runs to 17 residues. Per germline, CDR1 MNHEY and CDR2 SVGAGI. The V segment lost 5 bases and the J segment 4 bases; nucleotides outside the gene matches: 12.

This clonotype was counted between two and nine times. With a much larger clone just one base away, this may be a read error. The CDR3 protein is CVSSQGAGRGHEQYF. The CDR3 DNA is TGCGTCAGCAGCCAAGGTGCAGGGAGAGGCCACGAGCAGTACTTC. The V gene is TRBV4-3, the J gene TRBJ2-7; possibly TRBD1 or TRBD2 for D (5 bases each). The CDR3 sequence is 15 residues long. Germline CDR1 and CDR2: LGHNA and YSLEER.

As to this clonotype: No conserved phenylalanine or tryptophan is present at the end of the CDR3, so a read error is the likely explanation. The rearrangement joins TRBV29-1 to TRBJ1-1; a weak D match, TRBD1 (5 bases). Deletions cut 1 base from V and 4 bases from J, with 13 bases between. CDR3 length: 14 residues. CDR1 is SQVTM, CDR2 ANQGSEA, per germline. The CDR3 is CSVEGEQDTTEAFI. The CDR3 nucleotides are TGCAGCGTTGAAGGGGAACAGGACACCACTGAAGCTTTCATT.

Details on this clonotype: This may come from a read error, since a much larger clone is one base off. The chain links TRBV5-6 to TRBJ1-1; D perhaps matches TRBD1 (5 bases). V gave up 0 bases and J gave up 6 bases, with 12 bases separating them. Germline values: CDR1 SGHDT, CDR2 YYEEEE. This CDR3 has 14 residues. CDR3 nucleotide sequence: TGTGCCAGCAGCTTGGGGGCTCGGGGCCCTGAAGCTTTCTTT. Protein product: CASSLGARGPEAFF.

V is TRBV10-3 and J is TRBJ2-3, with D possibly matching TRBD2 (6 bases). Trimming stripped 10 bases from V and 3 bases from J, with 23 bases between. CDR1 is ENHRY, CDR2 SYGVKD, per germline. The CDR3 runs to 16 residues. The CDR3 sequence: CATLERTHRETDTQYF. For the CDR3, the DNA is TGTGCCACCCTAGAGAGGACCCACCGGGAGACAGATACGCAGTATTTT.

J is TRBJ2-1 and V is TRBV6-2 or TRBV6-3; 7 bases are shared with TRBD2. The CDR3 sequence is 16 residues long. Unmatched junction bases numbered 13, after V lost 8 bases and J lost 3 bases. Germline assignment: CDR1 MNHEY and CDR2 SVGEGT. The CDR3 DNA follows: TGTGCCAGCGGACCCATTACTGGCGGGGGCTACAATGAGCAGTTCTTC. It specifies CASGPITGGGYNEQFF.